The rows below give T cell receptor beta chains drawn from one sample of a study of cytomegalovirus exposure and HLA in healthy donors. Measured with immunoSEQ multiplex PCR; TCRdb has only the in-frame clones, and not every one. The table has hundreds of thousands of clones, about 82% seen once. The sequenced sample was PBMCs. The receptors originated from a man between 25 and 39 years old in good health and CMV-seronegative. The CDR3 runs from the conserved cysteine through the conserved F or W.

TRBJ2-7,TRBV25-1,CASSETGALGQYF
TRBJ2-1,TRBV29-1,CSAISGGAIYNEQFF
TRBJ2-7,TRBV28,CASSSTRGNYEQYF
TRBJ2-1,TRBV14,CASSQLSGEQFF
TRBJ2-5,TRBV10-2,CASVALEGTQYF
TRBJ1-5,TRBV13,CASSEGFGSNQPQHF
TRBJ1-1,TRBV5-6,CASSLRTGGFRNTEAFF
TRBJ2-7,TRBV7-7,CASSLADSGGYEQYF
TRBJ1-1,TRBV6-4,CASNQGEGRRTEAFF
TRBJ2-1,TRBV5-1,CASSLAGRINEQFF